The clone carrying this TCR beta chain has just one count. The source of the sample is a study of blood T cell repertoires in COVID-19. Overall study context: The United States, Italy and Spain were the sources of the acute and convalescent COVID-19 samples. Sample material is recorded as cDNA or gDNA derived from T cells, B-cell-depleted T cells, or PBMCs.

V was clipped by 4 bases and J by 5 bases; unmatched bases: 4. The germline V gene encodes CDR1 SGHDN and CDR2 FVKESK. The CDR3 is 13 residues long. Original handling: Amplifying reference gene primers gave estimates of nucleated cell counts. TCRdb keeps only in-frame clones here, not all; method: immunoSEQ multiplex PCR. Clonal size and the V and J genes are those of that table, whereas D and trimming came from the DNA. The table shows about 230,000 clones, with approximately 82% occurring only once. This clonotype was sampled from a woman in her 70s with active or convalescent COVID-19. The sample comprised peripheral blood. The V call is TRBV14, the J call TRBJ1-2; 7 bases agree with TRBD1. The CDR3 spells CASSRGTDYGYTF. The CDR3, as DNA: TGTGCCAGCAGCCGCGGGACAGATTATGGCTACACCTTC.